What follows are 21 T cell receptor beta chains derived from one specimen sequenced in a study of cytomegalovirus exposure and HLA in healthy donors. The PCR employed 60 Vbeta primers together with 13 Jbeta primers. Sequencing used immunoSEQ multiplex PCR; TCRdb keeps in-frame clones, though not all of them. The profile covers 100,000 to 150,000 clones, with under 20% appearing a single time and about 3.1% taken by the ten largest. The sequenced material came from PBMCs. These receptors were collected from a female donor in good health and CMV-seropositive.

This clone has only a few counts. The gene calls are TRBV5-5 and TRBJ1-1, with D uncertain. The CDR3 spans 15 residues. The germline CDR1 and CDR2 sequences are SGHKS and YYEKEE (reference sequence). V shed 1 base and J shed 0 bases, with 10 bases lying between them. The CDR3 DNA reads as TGTGCCAGCAGCTTGTCCCTTTACATGAACACTGAAGCTTTCTTT. Residues: CASSLSLYMNTEAFF.

There are a few counts of this clone. This chain uses TRBV5-6 with TRBJ1-1, with D possibly matching TRBD1 (5 bases). Germline CDR1 is SGHDT and CDR2 is YYEEEE. Deletions cut 3 bases from V and 6 bases from J, with 12 bases between. This CDR3 has 13 residues. The CDR3 nucleotides read TGTGCCAGCAGCTGGTGGCAGGGATCTGAAGCTTTCTTT. This encodes CASSWWQGSEAFF.

The V call is TRBV4-1, the J call TRBJ1-3; 10 bases are shared with TRBD1. Germline CDR1 MGHRA, CDR2 YSYEKL. Losses at the gene ends were 1 base for V and 0 bases for J; bases not matched to a gene: 9. This CDR3 is 19 amino acids long. CDR3 loop: CASSQVDRGTSYSGNTIYF. The CDR3, as DNA: TGCGCCAGCAGCCAAGTGGACAGGGGGACCTCTTACTCTGGAAACACCATATATTTT.

The J gene is TRBJ2-5, the V gene TRBV28, with a possible D match to TRBD2 (6 bases). V gave up 3 bases and J gave up 1 base, with 12 bases separating them. Germline V gene lookup returns CDR1 MDHEN and CDR2 SYDVKM. This CDR3 spans 15 amino acids. As DNA, the CDR3 is TGTGCCAGCAGTTTCGTTACGCGGGGCCAAGAGACCCAGTACTTC. Translated: CASSFVTRGQETQYF.

The rearrangement uses TRBV4-3 and TRBJ2-7; 9 bases line up with TRBD2. The CDR3 covers 17 residues. J was trimmed by 0 bases and V by 0 bases; bases with no gene match: 6. Germline V gene lookup returns CDR1 LGHNA and CDR2 YSLEER. This CDR3 reads CASSQDRASGTSYEQYF. In DNA form, the CDR3 reads TGCGCCAGCAGCCAAGATCGGGCTAGCGGGACCTCCTACGAGCAGTACTTC.

There are a few counts of this clone. This chain joins TRBV5-1 and TRBJ1-1; D not certain. The CDR3 consists of 14 residues. Trimming left V 5 bases short and J 7 bases short, with 18 bases between. Germline CDR1 is SGHRS and CDR2 is YFSETQ. CDR3 sequence reads: CASRSPSGWSEAFF. CDR3 nucleotides: TGCGCCAGCAGGTCCCCCTCTGGCTGGAGTGAAGCTTTCTTT.

The J gene is TRBJ2-3, the V gene TRBV9, with a possible D match to TRBD1 (6 bases). CDR1 and CDR2 (germline): SGDLS, YYNGEE. Trimming stripped 0 bases from V and 4 bases from J, with 15 bases between. The CDR3 runs 16 residues. The CDR3 is CASSVATGSLADTQYF. As DNA, the CDR3 is TGTGCCAGCAGCGTAGCTACAGGGTCTCTGGCAGATACGCAGTATTTT.

J is TRBJ1-4 and V is TRBV5-6, with TRBD1 as a possible D gene (6 bases). CDR1 and CDR2 (germline): SGHDT, YYEEEE. The CDR3 extends over 16 amino acids. The ends were cut back, 4 bases at V and 7 bases at J, with 20 bases in the middle. The CDR3 spells CASSPTLGAEREKLFF. The DNA of the CDR3 is TGTGCCAGCAGCCCAACCTTGGGGGCTGAGCGTGAAAAACTGTTTTTT.

This clone was seen a few times. This sequence joins TRBV6-6 and TRBJ1-5; D gene unclear. This CDR3 spans 16 amino acids. CDR1 and CDR2 from the germline V gene are MNHNY and SVGAGI (reference sequence). The germline V and J ends were trimmed by 0 bases and 3 bases, with 12 bases remaining between them. The CDR3 sequence is CASSYSNPELNQPQHF. In DNA, the CDR3 is TGTGCCAGCAGTTACTCGAATCCGGAGCTCAATCAGCCCCAGCATTTT.

The sample holds a few counts of this clone. The rearrangement uses TRBV29-1 and TRBJ2-3; 7 bases line up with TRBD2. The CDR3 length is 15 residues. Trimming removed 7 bases from V and 0 bases from J; junction bases left unmatched: 10. Germline CDR1 is SQVTM and CDR2 is ANQGSEA. CDR3 region: CSAQKTGGSTDTQYF. CDR3 DNA sequence: TGCAGCGCCCAAAAAACGGGGGGTAGCACAGATACGCAGTATTTT.

This clone was seen a few times. V is TRBV5-1 and J is TRBJ2-6; a weak D match, TRBD2 (6 bases). The germline V gene has CDR1 SGHRS and CDR2 YFSETQ. This CDR3 comprises 14 residues. V lost 7 bases and J 0 bases, leaving 8 bases between the germline ends. The CDR3 reads CASGGTSGANVLTF. CDR3 nucleotide sequence: TGCGCCAGCGGGGGGACCTCTGGGGCCAACGTCCTGACTTTC.

The V and J genes are TRBV4-2 and TRBJ2-5, with D perhaps matching TRBD2 (7 bases). Germline CDR1 is LGHNA and CDR2 is YNFKEQ. V gave up 5 bases and J gave up 4 bases, with 20 bases separating them. This CDR3 has 16 amino acids. CDR3 protein: CASSEGRSRGAETQYF. The CDR3 DNA follows: TGTGCCAGCAGCGAAGGGCGCTCTCGGGGGGCAGAGACCCAGTACTTC.

This clone was observed a handful of times. The J gene is TRBJ1-3, the V gene TRBV4-3; 9 bases map to TRBD1. The germline gives CDR1 LGHNA, CDR2 YSLEER. The V segment lost 4 bases and the J segment 4 bases; nucleotides outside the gene matches: 5. The CDR3 runs 15 residues. This CDR3 is CASSRRTGEGNTIYF. CDR3 sequence (DNA): TGCGCCAGCAGCCGTCGGACAGGGGAAGGAAACACCATATATTTT.

Written as DNA, the CDR3 is TGCGCCAGCAGCCAAGGACAGCAGGCCTTTTTGGGGGGGGGCAGCTCTGGAAACACCATATATTTT. This translates into CASSQGQQAFLGGGSSGNTIYF. The chain links TRBV4-3 to TRBJ1-3, with D possibly matching TRBD1 (6 bases). Trimming left V 1 base short and J 0 bases short, with 28 bases between. The CDR3 has 22 amino acids. Looked up from germline, CDR1 is LGHNA and CDR2 is YSLEER.

The chain links TRBV4-3 to TRBJ1-4, with D hard to call. The germline V and J ends were trimmed by 0 bases and 8 bases, with 13 bases remaining between them. CDR3 length: 15 amino acids. Germline lookup yields CDR1 LGHNA and CDR2 YSLEER. The CDR3 region has the DNA TGCGCCAGCAGCCAAGAGCGACGACACGGAGAAAAACTGTTTTTT. Encoded protein: CASSQERRHGEKLFF.

This chain uses TRBV7-9 with TRBJ1-1; TRBD1 is a possible D gene (5 bases). The CDR3 is 13 amino acids. CDR1 is SEHNR and CDR2 is FQNEAQ in the germline V gene (reference sequence). Trimming removed 5 bases at V and 4 bases at J, with 11 bases between. This chain's CDR3 is CASSTAGPTEAFF. The CDR3 DNA is TGTGCCAGCAGCACCGCAGGGCCCACTGAAGCTTTCTTT.

The CDR3: CASSPSETQYF. The CDR3 region has the DNA TGTGCCAGCAGTCCCTCAGAGACCCAGTACTTC. The chain combines TRBV6-6 with TRBJ2-5; D unresolved. The CDR3 has 11 residues. The V gene lost 5 bases and the J gene lost 4 bases, with 5 bases spanning the gap. The germline V gene encodes CDR1 MNHNY and CDR2 SVGAGI (reference sequence).

The chain has TRBV28 and TRBJ2-3, with TRBD2 matching 10 bases. V lost 1 base and J lost 5; bases outside the gene matches: 12. This CDR3 has 18 amino acids. Germline V lookup: CDR1 MDHEN, CDR2 SYDVKM. CDR3 sequence reads: CASSLFNIVAGGKDTQYF. DNA of the CDR3: TGTGCCAGCAGTTTATTCAATATCGTAGCGGGGGGTAAAGATACGCAGTATTTT. The full variable domain, its missing parts supplied by reference TRBV28 and TRBJ2-3, is DVKVTQSSRYLVKRTGEKVFLECVQDMDHENMFWYRQDPGLGLRLIYFSYDVKMKEKGDIPEGYSVSREKKERFSLILESASTNQTSMYLCASSLFNIVAGGKDTQYFGPGTRLTVL.

This sequence joins TRBV6-1 and TRBJ1-5; 8 bases align to TRBD1. The CDR3 runs 14 residues. V gave up 5 bases and J gave up 6 bases; unmatched junction bases: 6. Germline V lookup: CDR1 MNHNS, CDR2 SASEGT. CDR3 residues: CASSTRTGSQPQHF. DNA of the CDR3: TGTGCCAGCAGTACTCGGACAGGGAGTCAGCCCCAGCATTTT.

This chain links TRBV29-1 with TRBJ1-1; D remains unclear. Trimming left V 6 bases short and J 2 bases short, with 4 bases between. This CDR3 has 10 residues. Germline assignment: CDR1 SQVTM and CDR2 ANQGSEA. CDR3 nucleotides: TGCAGCGTCCAAAACACTGAAGCTTTCTTT. This translates into CSVQNTEAFF.

The CDR3 is CASSIGGGAGQPQHF. CDR3 bases: TGTGCCAGTAGTATAGGAGGGGGGGCTGGTCAGCCCCAGCATTTT. V and J are TRBV19 and TRBJ1-5; D is possibly TRBD1 (6 bases). The V and J ends lost 1 base and 6 bases respectively, with 13 bases between them. Per the germline V gene, CDR1 is LNHDA and CDR2 is SQIVND (reference sequence). The CDR3 loop spans 15 amino acids.